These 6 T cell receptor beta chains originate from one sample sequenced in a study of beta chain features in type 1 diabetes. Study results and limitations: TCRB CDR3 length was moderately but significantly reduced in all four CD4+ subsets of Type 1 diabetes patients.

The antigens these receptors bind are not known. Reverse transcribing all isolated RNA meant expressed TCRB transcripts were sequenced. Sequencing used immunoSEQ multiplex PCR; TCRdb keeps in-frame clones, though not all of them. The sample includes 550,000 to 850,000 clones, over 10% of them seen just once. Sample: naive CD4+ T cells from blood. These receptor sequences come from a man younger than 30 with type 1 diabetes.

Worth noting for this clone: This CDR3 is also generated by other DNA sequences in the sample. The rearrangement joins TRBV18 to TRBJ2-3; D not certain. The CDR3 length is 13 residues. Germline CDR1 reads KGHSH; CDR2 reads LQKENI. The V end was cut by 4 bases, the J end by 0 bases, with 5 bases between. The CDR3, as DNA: TGTGCCAGCTCACTAAGTAGCACAGATACGCAGTATTTT. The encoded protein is CASSLSSTDTQYF.

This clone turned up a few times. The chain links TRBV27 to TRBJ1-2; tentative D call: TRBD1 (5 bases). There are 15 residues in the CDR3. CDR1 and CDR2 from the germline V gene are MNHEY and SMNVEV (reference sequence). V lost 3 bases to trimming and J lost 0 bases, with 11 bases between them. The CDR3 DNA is TGTGCCAGCAGTTTGGGTGGGGGGACTAACTATGGCTACACCTTC. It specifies CASSLGGGTNYGYTF.

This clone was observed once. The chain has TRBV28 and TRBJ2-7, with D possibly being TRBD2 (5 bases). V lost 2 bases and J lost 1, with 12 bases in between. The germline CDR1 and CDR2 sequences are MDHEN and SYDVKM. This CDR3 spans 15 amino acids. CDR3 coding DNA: TGTGCCAGCAGTTTACGCCGACGGGGATCCTACGAGCAGTACTTC. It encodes CASSLRRRGSYEQYF.

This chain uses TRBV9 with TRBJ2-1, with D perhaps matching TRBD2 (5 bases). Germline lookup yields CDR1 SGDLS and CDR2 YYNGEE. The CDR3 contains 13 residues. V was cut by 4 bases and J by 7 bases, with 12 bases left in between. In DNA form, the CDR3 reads TGTGCCAGCAGCCTCGACGGCGGGAATGAGCAGTTCTTC. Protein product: CASSLDGGNEQFF.

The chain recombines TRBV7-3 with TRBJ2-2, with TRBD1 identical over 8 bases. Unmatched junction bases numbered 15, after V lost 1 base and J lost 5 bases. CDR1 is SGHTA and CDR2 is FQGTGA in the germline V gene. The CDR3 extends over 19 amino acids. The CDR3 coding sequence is TGTGCCAGCAGCTTAATGAGCCTCGGGTCAGGGGGCTTTACCGGGGAGCTGTTTTTT. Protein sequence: CASSLMSLGSGGFTGELFF.

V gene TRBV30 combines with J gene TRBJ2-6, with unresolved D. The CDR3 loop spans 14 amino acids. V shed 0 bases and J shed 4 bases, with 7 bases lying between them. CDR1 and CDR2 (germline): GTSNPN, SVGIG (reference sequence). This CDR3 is CAWSVWQGANVLTF. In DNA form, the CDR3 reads TGTGCCTGGAGTGTTTGGCAGGGGGCCAACGTCCTGACTTTC.